Presented here are 28 T cell receptor beta chains from one specimen sequenced in a study of CD8 T cells in Susac syndrome. A quantity of about 0.5 to 1 ug RNA underwent reverse transcription using random hexamers. In TCRdb, the immunoSEQ multiplex PCR reads were re-called with MiXCR into one record per CDR3 protein. The repertoire holds around 160,000 distinct CDR3 sequences, with around 96% as singletons. Sample: CD4+ T cells from PBMCs. These receptors came from a human donor in good health.

V gene TRBV1 combines with J gene TRBJ1-1. TRBV1 is deemed a pseudogene. This CDR3 region has 13 residues. CDR3 residues: CTSSQEDGAEAFF. CDR3 coding DNA: TGCACCAGCAGCCAGGAGGATGGCGCTGAAGCTTTCTTT.

This rearrangement joins TRBV7-2 to TRBJ2-1; D is possibly TRBD1 (6 bases). The CDR3 totals 13 residues. The ends were cut back, 6 bases at V and 0 bases at J, with 6 bases in the middle. Germline V gives CDR1 SGHTA, CDR2 FQGNSA. In DNA form, the CDR3 reads TGTGCCAGCAGGGGGGCCTCCTACAATGAGCAGTTCTTC. The encoded protein is CASRGASYNEQFF.

J is TRBJ2-3 and V is TRBV14; possible D gene TRBD1, 6 bases. V was shortened by 4 bases and J by 3 bases, with 11 bases between the two germline ends. This CDR3 is 14 amino acids long. The V gene's germline CDR1 is SGHDN and CDR2 FVKESK. Here the CDR3 DNA reads TGTGCCAGCAGCCGACAGGAGTTTACAGATACGCAGTATTTT. Amino acids: CASSRQEFTDTQYF.

The rearrangement links TRBV15 to TRBJ1-1, with D uncertain. The CDR3 has 14 amino acids. Per the germline V gene, CDR1 is LNHNV and CDR2 is YYDKDF (reference sequence). Trimming stripped 5 bases from V and 7 bases from J, with 17 bases between. CDR3 in amino acids: CATSAQTGSSEAFF. The CDR3 DNA sequence: TGTGCCACCAGCGCACAGACTGGCAGCAGTGAAGCTTTCTTT.

The chain couples TRBV29-1 to TRBJ1-1, with no clear D. V dropped 3 bases and J dropped 11 bases, with 4 bases sitting between them. The CDR3 runs to 8 residues. The germline gives CDR1 SQVTM, CDR2 ANQGSEA. CDR3 region: CSVDWAFF. The CDR3 DNA sequence: TGCAGCGTTGATTGGGCTTTCTTT.

V gene TRBV3-1 combines with J gene TRBJ2-7; tentative D call: TRBD2 (6 bases). The CDR3 contains 15 residues. Trimming removed 0 bases from V and 3 bases from J, with 12 bases in between. From germline, CDR1 is LGHDT and CDR2 YNNKEL (reference sequence). CDR3 amino acids: CASSQELLGGYEQYF. As DNA, the CDR3 is TGTGCCAGCAGCCAAGAGCTCCTGGGGGGCTACGAGCAGTACTTC.

The genes are TRBV4-3 and TRBJ2-1; 11 bases align to TRBD2. The CDR3 is 17 amino acids. The germline CDR1 and CDR2 sequences are LGHNA and YSLEER. V lost 0 bases and J lost 6; bases outside the gene matches: 7. The DNA of the CDR3 is TGCGCCAGCAGCCAAGAATGGTCTAGCGGGGGGTCCAATGAGCAGTTCTTC. Amino acid sequence: CASSQEWSSGGSNEQFF.

The chain is built from TRBV11-1 and TRBJ1-1; 7 positions agree with TRBD1. CDR1 is SGHAT and CDR2 is FQDESV in the germline V gene (reference sequence). V trimming: 5 bases; J trimming: 0 bases; junction bases outside the gene matches: 9. The CDR3 is made up of 16 amino acids. The CDR3 coding sequence is TGTGCCAGCAGCAGAGGGGGCGCGACTGTGAACACTGAAGCTTTCTTT. Its translation is CASSRGGATVNTEAFF.

This clonotype has only one observation. V gene TRBV20-1 combines with J gene TRBJ2-7, with TRBD1 matching over 7 bases. V gave up 3 bases and J gave up 3 bases; unmatched junction bases: 5. Germline CDR1 reads DFQATT; CDR2 reads SNEGSKA (reference sequence). CDR3 length equals 13 residues. The chain's CDR3 is CSASARDSYEQYF. The CDR3 DNA reads as TGCAGTGCTAGTGCGAGGGACAGCTACGAGCAGTACTTC.

V is TRBV20-1 and J is TRBJ1-6; 10 nucleotides line up with TRBD1. Germline-derived CDR1 and CDR2 are DFQATT and SNEGSKA (reference sequence). The CDR3 extends over 14 amino acids. The V and J ends lost 3 bases and 13 bases, in that order; junction bases with no gene match: 9. In DNA form, the CDR3 reads TGCAGTGCTAGGGGGGACAGGGGCCTGGGCCCCCTCCACTTT. It is translated as CSARGDRGLGPLHF.

V gene TRBV3-1 combines with J gene TRBJ2-2; D is undetermined. The CDR3 consists of 16 residues. CDR1 is LGHDT, CDR2 YNNKEL, per germline (reference sequence). Trimming left V 4 bases short and J 2 bases short, with 14 bases between. CDR3 loop: CASSPPHRINTGELFF. For the CDR3, the DNA is TGTGCCAGCAGCCCGCCGCACCGGATAAACACCGGGGAGCTGTTTTTT.

V is TRBV12-3 or TRBV12-4 and J is TRBJ1-1, with 8 bases lining up with TRBD1. V trimming: 1 base; J trimming: 9 bases; junction bases outside the gene matches: 4. The CDR3 spans 13 residues. The CDR3 sequence is CASSLGGRGQAFF. The DNA for the CDR3 is TGTGCCAGCAGTTTAGGCGGCAGGGGGCAAGCTTTCTTT.

The CDR3 is CASSPWDNEQFF. The CDR3 DNA follows: TGTGCCAGCAGCCCTTGGGACAATGAGCAGTTCTTC. The chain has TRBV5-4 and TRBJ2-1; no firm D call. The CDR3 length is 12 residues. Germline V gene lookup returns CDR1 SGHNT and CDR2 YYREEE (reference sequence). Between the trimmed V and J ends, which lost 4 bases and 5 bases, there was a span of 7 bases.

J is TRBJ1-5 and V is TRBV3-1; 7 bases agree with TRBD1. The CDR3 runs 15 residues. The junction had 3 bases not matched to a gene; V was cut back by 1 base and J by 3 bases. The germline V gene encodes CDR1 LGHDT and CDR2 YNNKEL (reference sequence). CDR3 loop: CASSQATGANQPQHF. The CDR3 DNA sequence: TGTGCCAGCAGCCAAGCAACAGGGGCCAATCAGCCCCAGCATTTT.

This chain joins TRBV4-2 and TRBJ2-1; 8 bases are shared with TRBD1. CDR3 length: 14 residues. After removal of 1 base from V and 6 bases from J, the junction contained 2 bases not matched to a gene. Germline V CDR1 and CDR2: LGHNA, YNFKEQ. Written as DNA, the CDR3 is TGTGCCAGCAGCCAAGGGACAGGGAGCAATGAGCAGTTCTTC. Residues: CASSQGTGSNEQFF.

This chain joins TRBV6-1 and TRBJ1-1; 7 bases are shared with TRBD1. Germline CDR1 reads MNHNS; CDR2 reads SASEGT. This CDR3 is built from 16 residues. Unmatched junction bases numbered 20, after V lost 5 bases and J lost 11 bases. For the CDR3, the DNA is TGTGCCAGCAGTCCCGGACAGGTATACCCCAAAGTAGCTGCTTTCTTT. Amino acid sequence: CASSPGQVYPKVAAFF.

V is TRBV29-1 and J is TRBJ1-1; D is undetermined. Trimming removed 4 bases at V and 3 bases at J, with 12 bases between. The CDR3 consists of 13 residues. The germline gives CDR1 SQVTM, CDR2 ANQGSEA. The CDR3 loop reads CSVAGFLDTEAFF. DNA of the CDR3: TGCAGCGTTGCAGGTTTTCTGGACACTGAAGCTTTCTTT.

V usage is TRBV20-1 and J usage is TRBJ2-3; D not resolved. Germline loops: CDR1 DFQATT, CDR2 SNEGSKA (reference sequence). Trimming took off 6 bases at V and 2 bases at J, with 9 bases between the two ends. This CDR3 has 12 residues. The CDR3 reads CSASQSTDTQYF. The CDR3, as DNA: TGCAGTGCGTCGCAGTCCACAGATACGCAGTATTTT.

V is TRBV4-3 and J is TRBJ2-7; D is unresolved. CDR3 length: 14 amino acids. Between the trimmed V and J ends, which lost 0 bases and 0 bases, there was a span of 6 bases. Germline-derived CDR1 and CDR2 are LGHNA and YSLEER. The DNA of the CDR3 is TGCGCCAGCAGCCAAGATCGTAACTCCTACGAGCAGTACTTC. Its protein product is CASSQDRNSYEQYF.

J is TRBJ1-2 and V is TRBV4-3; no clear D gene. Trimming cost V 0 bases and J 4 bases, with 9 bases left between them. The CDR3 contains 14 residues. Germline values: CDR1 LGHNA, CDR2 YSLEER. The CDR3 DNA sequence: TGCGCCAGCAGCCAAGATCCGACGTTCTATGGCTACACCTTC. Protein sequence: CASSQDPTFYGYTF.

The V call is TRBV4-1, the J call TRBJ2-1; 12 bases match TRBD2. The CDR3 runs 17 residues. The germline gives CDR1 MGHRA, CDR2 YSYEKL. V lost 4 bases, J lost 10 bases, and 14 bases stayed unmatched. CDR3 coding DNA: TGCGCCAGCAGCCCCGGAATGGAACTAGCGGGGGGACGCGAGCAGTTCTTC. It encodes CASSPGMELAGGREQFF.

The chain uses TRBV12-3 or TRBV12-4 and TRBJ2-2, with a tentative D call TRBD2 (5 bases). The CDR3 is 11 amino acids. Trimming pared 6 bases from V and 6 bases from J, leaving 5 bases between. CDR3 amino acids: CASSGAGELFF. CDR3 nucleotide sequence: TGTGCCAGCAGCGGGGCCGGGGAGCTGTTTTTT.

The chain is built from TRBV20-1 and TRBJ2-3; 7 bases line up with TRBD2. The CDR3 consists of 14 residues. V shed 3 bases and J 0 bases; nucleotides not matched to a gene: 3. CDR1 and CDR2 from the germline V gene are DFQATT and SNEGSKA (reference sequence). In DNA, the CDR3 is TGCAGTGCTAGGGTGCGGGGGAGCACAGATACGCAGTATTTT. It encodes CSARVRGSTDTQYF.

The rearrangement joins TRBV19 to TRBJ1-2, with D tentatively TRBD1 (5 bases). This CDR3 region has 14 residues. Trimming removed 4 bases from V and 8 bases from J, with 17 bases in between. Germline CDR1 reads LNHDA; CDR2 reads SQIVND (reference sequence). The CDR3 DNA sequence: TGTGCCAGTAGTAACTCTGGGGCAGGGCGCGGCTACACCTTC. Its translation: CASSNSGAGRGYTF.

This clonotype was seen only once. This sequence joins TRBV7-9 and TRBJ2-1; 9 bases fit TRBD2. V shed 2 bases, J shed 5 bases, and the junction held 4 bases outside the gene matches. This CDR3 is 15 amino acids long. CDR1 is SEHNR and CDR2 is FQNEAQ in the germline V gene (reference sequence). In nucleotides, the CDR3 is TGTGCCAGCAGCTTACTAGCGGGGTTAAACAATGAGCAGTTCTTC. Translating gives CASSLLAGLNNEQFF.

Written as DNA, the CDR3 is TGTGCCAGCAGTGGACAGGGTCTTTACAATGAGCAGTTCTTC. Its protein is CASSGQGLYNEQFF. This chain uses TRBV2 with TRBJ2-1; 7 nucleotides line up with TRBD1. With V trimmed by 4 bases and J by 4 bases, 4 bases remained unmatched. Germline V CDR1 and CDR2: SNHLY, FYNNEI. The CDR3 contains 14 residues. The full variable domain, rest sourced from reference TRBV2 and TRBJ2-1, is EPEVTQTPSHQVTQMGQEVILRCVPISNHLYFYWYRQILGQKVEFLVSFYNNEISEKSEIFDDQFSVERPDGSNFTLKIRSTKLEDSAMYFCASSGQGLYNEQFFGPGTRLTVL.

The rearrangement uses TRBV5-1 and TRBJ2-7; D possibly uses TRBD1 or TRBD2 (5 bases each). Germline CDR1 SGHRS, CDR2 YFSETQ. The CDR3 is made up of 14 amino acids. V lost 0 bases and J 5 bases, leaving 12 bases between the germline ends. The CDR3 nucleotides are TGCGCCAGCAGCTTGGAGAGGGGCCGCGACGAGCAGTACTTC. Amino acids: CASSLERGRDEQYF.

The chain links TRBV2 to TRBJ2-7, with D possibly being TRBD1 (5 bases). This CDR3 has 12 residues. The ends were cut back, 6 bases at V and 4 bases at J, with 10 bases in the middle. The germline V gene has CDR1 SNHLY and CDR2 FYNNEI. Written as DNA, the CDR3 is TGTGCCAGCAGGGCGGACATTTACGAGCAGTACTTC. Protein: CASRADIYEQYF.